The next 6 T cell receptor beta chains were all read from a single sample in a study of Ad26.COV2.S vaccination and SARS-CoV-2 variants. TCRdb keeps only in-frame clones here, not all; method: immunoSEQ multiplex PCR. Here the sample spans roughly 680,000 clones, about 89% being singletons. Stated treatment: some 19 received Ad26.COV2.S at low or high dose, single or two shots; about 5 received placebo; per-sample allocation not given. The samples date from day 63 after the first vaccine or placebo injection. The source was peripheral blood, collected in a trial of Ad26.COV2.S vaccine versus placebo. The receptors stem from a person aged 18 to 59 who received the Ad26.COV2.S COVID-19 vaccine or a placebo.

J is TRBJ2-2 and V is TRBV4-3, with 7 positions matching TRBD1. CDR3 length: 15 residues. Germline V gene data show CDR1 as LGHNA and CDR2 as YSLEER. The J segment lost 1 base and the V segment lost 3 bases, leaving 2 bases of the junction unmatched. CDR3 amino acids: CASSQQGENTGELFF. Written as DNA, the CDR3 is TGCGCCAGCAGCCAGCAGGGGGAGAACACCGGGGAGCTGTTTTTT.

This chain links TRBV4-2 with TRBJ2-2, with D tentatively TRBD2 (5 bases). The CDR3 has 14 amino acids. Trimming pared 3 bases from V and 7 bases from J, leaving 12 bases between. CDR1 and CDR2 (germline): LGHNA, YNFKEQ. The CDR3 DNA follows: TGTGCCAGCAGCCACTCACTAGTCAGCGGGGAGCTGTTTTTT. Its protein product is CASSHSLVSGELFF.

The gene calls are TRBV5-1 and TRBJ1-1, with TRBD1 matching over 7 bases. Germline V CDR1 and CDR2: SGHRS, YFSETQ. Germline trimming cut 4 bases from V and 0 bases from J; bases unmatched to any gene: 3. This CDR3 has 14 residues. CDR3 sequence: CASSEGQLNTEAFF. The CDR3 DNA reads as TGCGCCAGCAGCGAGGGACAGCTGAACACTGAAGCTTTCTTT.

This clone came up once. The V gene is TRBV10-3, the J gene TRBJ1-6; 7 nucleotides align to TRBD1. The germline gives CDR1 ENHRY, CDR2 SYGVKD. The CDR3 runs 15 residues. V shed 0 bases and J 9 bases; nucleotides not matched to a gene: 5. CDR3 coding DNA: TGTGCCATCAGTGAGTCACAGGGGAGCCTTTCACCCCTCCACTTT. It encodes CAISESQGSLSPLHF.

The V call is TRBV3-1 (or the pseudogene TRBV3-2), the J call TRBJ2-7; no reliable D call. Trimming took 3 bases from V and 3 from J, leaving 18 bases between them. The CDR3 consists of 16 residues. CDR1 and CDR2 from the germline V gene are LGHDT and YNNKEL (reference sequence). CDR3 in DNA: TGTGCCAGCAGCCACGGCTGGTCCGAGGCCGTCTACGAGCAGTACTTC. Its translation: CASSHGWSEAVYEQYF.

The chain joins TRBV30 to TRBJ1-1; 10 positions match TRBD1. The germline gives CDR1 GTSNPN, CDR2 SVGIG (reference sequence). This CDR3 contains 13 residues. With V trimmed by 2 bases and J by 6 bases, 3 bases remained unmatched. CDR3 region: CAWSPGTGAEAFF. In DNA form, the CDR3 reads TGTGCCTGGAGTCCCGGGACAGGGGCTGAAGCTTTCTTT.